These T cell receptor beta chains were read from a single sample in a study of cytomegalovirus exposure and HLA in healthy donors. Here immunoSEQ multiplex PCR was the method, and the copy in TCRdb shows in-frame clones only, minus some. The sample contains 55,000 to 75,000 clones, approximately 82% of which appear only once. Sequencing was performed on PBMCs. The receptor source for this set is a girl aged 5-17 years in good health and CMV-seropositive. Both conserved end residues are part of each CDR3. The D gene is left open where the match is weak. The size entry is marked missing in some rows and otherwise reads once, few, many or a size class.

d_call,clone_size,v_call,j_call,cdr3_nt,cdr3_aa
.,once,TRBV30,TRBJ1-1,TGTGCCTGGAGCCGAGTCCAGGGGTACACTGAAGCTTTCTTT,CAWSRVQGYTEAFF
TRBD2,.,TRBV6-5,TRBJ2-1,TGTGCCAGCACCAGGGAGGGCCAGGACTACAATGAGCAGTTCTTC,CASTREGQDYNEQFF
.,once,TRBV4-1,TRBJ2-3,TGCGCCAGCAGCCAAGCCCCCTTGGCGGAGAGCACAGATACGCAGTATTTT,CASSQAPLAESTDTQYF
.,.,TRBV7-9,TRBJ2-7,TGTGCCAGCAGCCCTAGGGGGGGCAGCCTCTACGAGCAGTACTTC,CASSPRGGSLYEQYF
.,once,TRBV5-4,TRBJ1-1,TGTGCCAGCAGCTATACACGGGACACTGAAGCTTTCTTT,CASSYTRDTEAFF
.,few,TRBV30,TRBJ2-7,TGTGCCTGGAGTTTAGACAGGCTCTACGAGCAGTACTTC,CAWSLDRLYEQYF
.,.,TRBV7-9,TRBJ2-7,TGTGCCAGCAGCTTACCCAGGGTACCCTACGAGCAGTACTTC,CASSLPRVPYEQYF
.,.,TRBV7-2,TRBJ2-5,TGTGCCAGCAGCTTCGGCGGGGGCAGGCACGAAGGCCAGTACTTC,CASSFGGGRHEGQYF
.,.,TRBV6-5,TRBJ1-4,TGTGCCAGCAGTTACTCGGGCGGAGGGCCACTTGGAAAACTGTTTTTT,CASSYSGGGPLGKLFF
.,.,TRBV4-1,TRBJ1-1,TGCGCCAGCAGCCTAGACCTCCTTGAAGCTTTCTTT,CASSLDLLEAFF
.,.,TRBV7-9,TRBJ2-3,TGTGCCAGCAGCTTTACGGGAGTGACGGATACGCAGTATTTT,CASSFTGVTDTQYF
.,.,TRBV25-1,TRBJ2-3,TGTGCCAGCAGTGAATTCAGGGTGATGGATACGCAGTATTTT,CASSEFRVMDTQYF
.,.,TRBV4-3,TRBJ2-1,TGCGCCAGCAGCCATGACACTCTATCCTACAATGAGCAGTTCTTC,CASSHDTLSYNEQFF
.,.,TRBV5-6,TRBJ1-1,TGTGCCAGCAGCTTCCGTAGGAACACTGAAGCTTTCTTT,CASSFRRNTEAFF
TRBD2,.,TRBV9,TRBJ2-2,TGTGCCAGCAGCATCGGGGGGGCCTACACCGGGGAGCTGTTTTTT,CASSIGGAYTGELFF
.,.,TRBV10-1,TRBJ2-5,TGCGCCAGCAGTGAGTGGCTAGCAGAAGAGACCCAGTACTTC,CASSEWLAEETQYF
TRBD1,.,TRBV5-1,TRBJ1-5,TGCGCCAGCAGCCCTAGCGGACAGGGCTGGGGTCAGCCCCAGCATTTT,CASSPSGQGWGQPQHF
.,once,TRBV7-2,TRBJ2-5,TGTGCCAGCAGCTTAGAAGGTGTAGCGATGCGCCAAGAGACCCAGTACTTC,CASSLEGVAMRQETQYF
.,.,TRBV30,TRBJ2-7,TGTGCCTGGTCTCAGGGGCGGTACGAGCAGTACTTC,CAWSQGRYEQYF
.,.,TRBV5-1,TRBJ2-5,TGCGCCAGCAGCCCCTCTTGGGGGCGTCGAGAGACCCAGTACTTC,CASSPSWGRRETQYF